The 32 T cell receptor beta chains below were found in one sample sequenced in a study of T cells in localized non-small cell lung cancer. Clones were read by immunoSEQ multiplex PCR, and TCRdb kept only the in-frame ones, dropping some. The sample yields 45,000 to 70,000 clones, just over 85% seen once. Sequences were derived from peripheral blood, sampled before any cancer treatment. The receptor set was obtained from a woman between 35 and 70 years old with stage I lung adenocarcinoma.

The chain combines TRBV7-6 with TRBJ2-1, with TRBD1 matching 9 bases. The germline CDR1 and CDR2 sequences are SGHVS and FNYEAQ. There are 16 residues in the CDR3. V dropped 1 base and J dropped 7; count of bases not matched to a gene: 8. The CDR3 nucleotides are TGTGCCAGCAGCTTAGTGGCGACAGGGGGTAAGAATGAGCAGTTCTTC. Residues: CASSLVATGGKNEQFF. The variable domain in full, completed from reference TRBV7-6 and TRBJ2-1, reads GAGVSQSPRYKVTKRGQDVALRCDPISGHVSLYWYRQALGQGPEFLTYFNYEAQQDKSGLPNDRFSAERPEGSISTLTIQRTEQRDSAMYRCASSLVATGGKNEQFFGPGTRLTVL.

The chain has TRBV15 and TRBJ1-1; D might be TRBD1 (5 bases). CDR1 and CDR2 from the germline V gene are LNHNV and YYDKDF (reference sequence). The V end was cut by 0 bases, the J end by 3 bases, with 11 bases between. This CDR3 is built from 15 residues. The DNA for the CDR3 is TGTGCCACCAGCAGAGATAGATCAGGGTACACTGAAGCTTTCTTT. Translated, it gives CATSRDRSGYTEAFF.

The V and J genes are TRBV19 and TRBJ2-5, with TRBD1 matching 7 bases. Germline V gene sequence: CDR1 LNHDA, CDR2 SQIVND (reference sequence). The V segment lost 5 bases and the J segment 1 base; nucleotides outside the gene matches: 7. The CDR3 runs to 15 residues. In DNA, the CDR3 is TGTGCCAGTAGTGTCAGGGGGAACCTCCAAGAGACCCAGTACTTC. Translating it yields CASSVRGNLQETQYF. Variable domain in full (rest from reference TRBV19 and TRBJ2-5): DGGITQSPKYLFRKEGQNVTLSCEQNLNHDAMYWYRQDPGQGLRLIYYSQIVNDFQKGDIAEGYSVSREKKESFPLTVTSAQKNPTAFYLCASSVRGNLQETQYFGPGTRLLVL.

This clone was seen a single time. V usage is TRBV9 and J usage is TRBJ2-7; D is possibly TRBD2 (6 bases). The CDR3 extends over 12 amino acids. Germline CDR1 and CDR2: SGDLS and YYNGEE. V lost 5 bases to trimming and J lost 2 bases, with 8 bases between them. In DNA, the CDR3 is TGTGCCAGCAGGGGACTGCCCTACGAGCAGTACTTC. Amino acid sequence: CASRGLPYEQYF.

The chain joins TRBV30 to TRBJ2-1, with D unresolved. The germline V gene has CDR1 GTSNPN and CDR2 SVGIG (reference sequence). V was cut by 2 bases and J by 8 bases, with 10 bases left in between. This CDR3 is built from 12 residues. The CDR3 DNA reads TGTGCCTGGAGTCGAGTAGCCGATGAGCAGTTCTTC. Translating it yields CAWSRVADEQFF.

CDR3 nucleotide sequence: TGTGCCAGCAGCTTAAACGTGCGGGGAGCTGAGCAGTTCTTC. This sequence encodes CASSLNVRGAEQFF. V usage is TRBV7-3 and J usage is TRBJ2-1, with a weak D call TRBD2 (6 bases). Looked up from germline, CDR1 is SGHTA and CDR2 is FQGTGA. Between the trimmed V and J ends, which lost 1 base and 9 bases, there was a span of 13 bases. The CDR3 sequence is 14 residues long.

The chain employs TRBV7-2 and TRBJ1-3; D remains unclear. From germline, CDR1 is SGHTA and CDR2 FQGNSA. The ends were cut back, 4 bases at V and 1 base at J, with 11 bases in the middle. This CDR3 contains 15 residues. In DNA form, the CDR3 reads TGTGCCAGCAGCTCGACACCCGCGTCTGGAAACACCATATATTTT. This codes for CASSSTPASGNTIYF. Using reference TRBV7-2 and TRBJ1-3 for the parts outside the CDR3, the full variable domain is GAGVSQSPSNKVTEKGKDVELRCDPISGHTALYWYRQSLGQGLEFLIYFQGNSAPDKSGLPSDRFSAERTGGSVSTLTIQRTQQEDSAVYLCASSSTPASGNTIYFGEGSWLTVV.

The V gene is TRBV27, the J gene TRBJ1-2; 10 nucleotides align to TRBD1. The CDR3 is 18 residues long. V lost 0 bases to trimming and J lost 6 bases; unmatched junction nucleotides: 13. CDR1 MNHEY and CDR2 SMNVEV come from the germline V gene (reference sequence). The CDR3 here is CASSLSGTGALVLNGYTF. CDR3 DNA sequence: TGTGCCAGCAGTTTATCTGGGACAGGGGCTCTGGTCCTCAATGGCTACACCTTC.

V and J are TRBV19 and TRBJ2-3; 7 nucleotides agree with TRBD2. J lost 0 bases, V lost 3 bases, and 3 bases had no gene match. The CDR3 totals 15 residues. Per germline, CDR1 LNHDA and CDR2 SQIVND (reference sequence). The CDR3 nucleotides read TGTGCCAGTAGTATGAGCGGGGCTAGCACAGATACGCAGTATTTT. Translating gives CASSMSGASTDTQYF.

The chain recombines TRBV6-4 with TRBJ2-7; D not certain. This CDR3 is built from 13 residues. Germline CDR1 is MRHNA and CDR2 is SNTAGT. The germline V and J ends were trimmed by 2 bases and 5 bases, with 10 bases remaining between them. The chain's CDR3 is CASSDSLRDEQYF. DNA for the CDR3: TGTGCCAGCAGTGACAGCCTTAGGGACGAGCAGTACTTC.

The V and J genes are TRBV5-1 and TRBJ1-4, with a possible D match to TRBD1 (6 bases). Germline V gene lookup returns CDR1 SGHRS and CDR2 YFSETQ. The CDR3 is 16 residues long. The germline V and J ends were trimmed by 4 bases and 0 bases, with 13 bases remaining between them. The CDR3 DNA is TGCGCCAGCAGCGGAGGACAGACCTCAACTAATGAAAAACTGTTTTTT. Translating gives CASSGGQTSTNEKLFF.

This sequence joins TRBV6-6 and TRBJ1-1, with D perhaps matching TRBD1 (5 bases). The CDR3 consists of 15 residues. The V end was cut by 7 bases, the J end by 0 bases, with 15 bases between. CDR1 is MNHNY, CDR2 SVGAGI, per germline (reference sequence). The DNA of the CDR3 is TGTGCCAGCACGGAGAGAGGGGTAGTGAACACTGAAGCTTTCTTT. This codes for CASTERGVVNTEAFF.

The gene calls are TRBV5-1 and TRBJ1-2, with 10 bases that match TRBD1. The V and J ends lost 2 bases and 11 bases, in that order; junction bases with no gene match: 6. The CDR3 loop spans 13 amino acids. Germline CDR1 SGHRS, CDR2 YFSETQ. In DNA form, the CDR3 reads TGCGCCAGCAGCTTCTCCGGGACAGGGGAGTACACCTTC. Protein sequence: CASSFSGTGEYTF.

The chain recombines TRBV5-5 with TRBJ1-1; D is ambiguous. This CDR3 has 13 amino acids. V was shortened by 6 bases and J by 2 bases, with 11 bases between the two germline ends. Germline V gene sequence: CDR1 SGHKS, CDR2 YYEKEE (reference sequence). CDR3 protein: CASTWVRNTEAFF. The CDR3 DNA sequence: TGTGCCAGCACATGGGTTCGCAACACTGAAGCTTTCTTT.

The chain uses TRBV7-2 and TRBJ2-3, with TRBD2 matching over 7 bases. This CDR3 contains 13 residues. CDR1 is SGHTA and CDR2 is FQGNSA in the germline V gene. J was trimmed by 7 bases and V by 5 bases; bases with no gene match: 6. The CDR3 DNA reads TGTGCCAGCAGCACCGGGACTACCAATACGCAGTATTTT. This sequence encodes CASSTGTTNTQYF.

The V call is TRBV5-6, the J call TRBJ1-1; no firm D call. This CDR3 is 12 amino acids long. The germline gives CDR1 SGHDT, CDR2 YYEEEE. V lost 4 bases to trimming and J lost 10 bases, with 14 bases between them. CDR3 in DNA: TGTGCCAGCAGCGTTGATGGCTCCAGAGCTTTCTTT. This codes for CASSVDGSRAFF.

The CDR3 loop reads CASSLGLAGGLSSYEQYF. CDR3 in DNA: TGTGCCAGCAGCTTGGGGTTAGCGGGGGGCCTGAGCTCCTACGAGCAGTACTTC. This chain links TRBV5-6 with TRBJ2-7, with TRBD2 matching 10 bases. The CDR3 is made up of 18 amino acids. V lost 0 bases to trimming and J lost 0 bases; unmatched junction nucleotides: 9. CDR1 SGHDT and CDR2 YYEEEE come from the germline V gene.

The genes are TRBV15 and TRBJ1-2, with 8 positions matching TRBD1. Per the germline V gene, CDR1 is LNHNV and CDR2 is YYDKDF (reference sequence). J gave up 3 bases and V 3 bases, and 15 bases lay outside the gene matches. The CDR3 covers 18 residues. As DNA, the CDR3 is TGTGCCACCAGCAGTGGGATGGACAGGGAATCTTCGTACTATGGCTACACCTTC. It specifies CATSSGMDRESSYYGYTF.

This sequence joins TRBV7-9 and TRBJ1-2; 7 positions agree with TRBD1. CDR3 length: 14 amino acids. Germline CDR1 SEHNR, CDR2 FQNEAQ (reference sequence). The trim removed 5 bases at V and 8 bases at J, leaving 11 bases unmatched. The CDR3 DNA reads TGTGCCAGCAGCCTAAGCCAGGGGGATTGGGGCTACACCTTC. Amino acids: CASSLSQGDWGYTF.

This clone was observed a few times. The chain combines TRBV27 with TRBJ2-5; D is unclear. Germline V gene lookup returns CDR1 MNHEY and CDR2 SMNVEV (reference sequence). V lost 5 bases and J 1 base, leaving 11 bases between the germline ends. The CDR3 runs to 14 residues. Here the CDR3 reads CASSPYGGQETQYF. The CDR3 coding sequence is TGTGCCAGCAGTCCGTACGGCGGCCAAGAGACCCAGTACTTC.

This clone appeared a single time. This chain links TRBV5-4 with TRBJ1-3; 9 nucleotides agree with TRBD1. With 2 bases clipped from V and 5 bases from J, the junction kept 14 bases outside the gene matches. Germline V gene lookup returns CDR1 SGHNT and CDR2 YYREEE (reference sequence). The CDR3 has 18 amino acids. The CDR3 nucleotides are TGTGCCAGCAGCTTAGGAGGGACAGGGTCTTCGATGCGAAACACCATATATTTT. Translated: CASSLGGTGSSMRNTIYF.

This chain uses TRBV28 with TRBJ1-1; no definite D call. CDR1 MDHEN and CDR2 SYDVKM come from the germline V gene. CDR3 length equals 14 residues. The ends were cut back, 2 bases at V and 0 bases at J, with 7 bases in the middle. Here the CDR3 DNA reads TGTGCCAGCAGTTTAGATCAGATGAACACTGAAGCTTTCTTT. This sequence encodes CASSLDQMNTEAFF.

The sample holds one count of this clone. The chain uses TRBV27 and TRBJ2-2, with D perhaps matching TRBD1 (5 bases). The V end lost 5 bases, the J end lost 3 bases, and 10 bases lay between the germline ends. The CDR3 has 14 residues. Germline V gene data show CDR1 as MNHEY and CDR2 as SMNVEV (reference sequence). In DNA, the CDR3 is TGTGCCAGCAGTAGGGGAAGGGACACCGGGGAGCTGTTTTTT. This sequence encodes CASSRGRDTGELFF.

This chain joins TRBV29-1 and TRBJ1-2; D is unresolved. The germline V gene has CDR1 SQVTM and CDR2 ANQGSEA. Trimming left V 3 bases short and J 4 bases short, with 3 bases between. The CDR3 spans 10 residues. CDR3 region: CSVDSYGYTF. The DNA for the CDR3 is TGCAGCGTTGACAGCTATGGCTACACCTTC.

This clone was seen a handful of times. The chain combines TRBV11-2 with TRBJ1-6; D remains ambiguous. From germline, CDR1 is SGHAT and CDR2 FQNNGV. This CDR3 is 12 amino acids long. Trimming stripped 3 bases from V and 9 bases from J, with 6 bases between. The CDR3 sequence is CASSFGSSPLHF. The CDR3 DNA follows: TGTGCCAGCAGCTTCGGGAGTTCACCCCTCCACTTT.

This chain joins TRBV5-1 and TRBJ2-2; 9 positions match TRBD1. Germline values: CDR1 SGHRS, CDR2 YFSETQ. V shed 3 bases and J 4 bases; nucleotides not matched to a gene: 1. This CDR3 comprises 14 residues. CDR3 sequence: CASSWGQGTGELFF. The CDR3 region has the DNA TGCGCCAGCAGCTGGGGACAGGGCACCGGGGAGCTGTTTTTT.

This chain connects TRBV6-1 to TRBJ2-1; TRBD1 is a possible D gene (6 bases). The V gene's germline CDR1 is MNHNS and CDR2 SASEGT. There are 12 residues in the CDR3. V lost 7 bases, J lost 4 bases, and 8 bases lay in between. CDR3 protein: CASTDRYNEQFF. CDR3 nucleotide sequence: TGTGCCAGCACCGACAGGTACAATGAGCAGTTCTTC.

The CDR3 sequence: CASSVDGQGFTEAFF. The CDR3 coding sequence is TGTGCCAGCAGCGTAGATGGACAGGGGTTTACTGAAGCTTTCTTT. The chain combines TRBV9 with TRBJ1-1, with TRBD1 identical over 9 bases. The germline V gene encodes CDR1 SGDLS and CDR2 YYNGEE. V was clipped by 0 bases and J by 5 bases; unmatched bases: 5. The CDR3 is 15 amino acids.

The chain recombines TRBV7-2 with TRBJ2-3; possible D gene TRBD2, 6 bases. The V gene's germline CDR1 is SGHTA and CDR2 FQGNSA. Trimming stripped 5 bases from V and 11 bases from J, with 17 bases between. The CDR3 extends over 13 amino acids. CDR3 coding DNA: TGTGCCAGCAGCCAACCCCCGGGGGACGTGCAGTATTTT. Protein sequence: CASSQPPGDVQYF.

The chain carries TRBV21-1 and TRBJ2-7; TRBD1 reflects the table's D call only, with no check against the DNA. TRBV21-1 constitutes a pseudogene. The CDR3 consists of 16 residues. The CDR3 reads CASSKVGGQGVHEQYF. The CDR3 coding sequence is TGTGCCAGCAGCAAAGTAGGAGGACAGGGGGTCCACGAGCAGTACTTC.

The genes are TRBV6-5 and TRBJ2-7; 9 nucleotides line up with TRBD1. The J segment lost 2 bases and the V segment lost 2 bases, leaving 7 bases of the junction unmatched. From germline, CDR1 is MNHEY and CDR2 SVGAGI. CDR3 length equals 16 residues. The CDR3 loop reads CASSYRGTGLTYEQYF. The DNA of the CDR3 is TGTGCCAGCAGTTACAGGGGGACAGGGCTAACCTACGAGCAGTACTTC.

The chain carries TRBV27 and TRBJ1-6; TRBD1 agrees at 8 bases. Trimming took 4 bases from V and 0 from J; bases not matched to a gene: 20. Germline assignment: CDR1 MNHEY and CDR2 SMNVEV (reference sequence). The CDR3 covers 22 residues. As DNA, the CDR3 is TGTGCCAGCAGTTCAACACCGCTTCGGGACAGGAGAGCAAGCTCCTATAATTCACCCCTCCACTTT. Its protein is CASSSTPLRDRRASSYNSPLHF.